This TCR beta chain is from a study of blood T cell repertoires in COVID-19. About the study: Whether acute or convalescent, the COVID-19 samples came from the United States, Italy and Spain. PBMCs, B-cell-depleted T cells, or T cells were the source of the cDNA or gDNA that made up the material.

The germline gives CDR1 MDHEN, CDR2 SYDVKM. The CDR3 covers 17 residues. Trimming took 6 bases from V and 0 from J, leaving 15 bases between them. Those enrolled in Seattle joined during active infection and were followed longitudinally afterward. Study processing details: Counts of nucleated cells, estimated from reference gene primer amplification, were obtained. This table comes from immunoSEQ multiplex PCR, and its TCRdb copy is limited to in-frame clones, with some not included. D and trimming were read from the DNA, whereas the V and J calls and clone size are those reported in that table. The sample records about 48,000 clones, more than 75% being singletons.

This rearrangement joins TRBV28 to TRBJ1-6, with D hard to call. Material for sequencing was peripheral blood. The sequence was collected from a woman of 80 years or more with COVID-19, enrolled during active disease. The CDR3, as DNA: TGTGCCAGCAGGCCTTTGGGGAGAAGCTCCTATAATTCACCCCTCCACTTT. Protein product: CASRPLGRSSYNSPLHF.